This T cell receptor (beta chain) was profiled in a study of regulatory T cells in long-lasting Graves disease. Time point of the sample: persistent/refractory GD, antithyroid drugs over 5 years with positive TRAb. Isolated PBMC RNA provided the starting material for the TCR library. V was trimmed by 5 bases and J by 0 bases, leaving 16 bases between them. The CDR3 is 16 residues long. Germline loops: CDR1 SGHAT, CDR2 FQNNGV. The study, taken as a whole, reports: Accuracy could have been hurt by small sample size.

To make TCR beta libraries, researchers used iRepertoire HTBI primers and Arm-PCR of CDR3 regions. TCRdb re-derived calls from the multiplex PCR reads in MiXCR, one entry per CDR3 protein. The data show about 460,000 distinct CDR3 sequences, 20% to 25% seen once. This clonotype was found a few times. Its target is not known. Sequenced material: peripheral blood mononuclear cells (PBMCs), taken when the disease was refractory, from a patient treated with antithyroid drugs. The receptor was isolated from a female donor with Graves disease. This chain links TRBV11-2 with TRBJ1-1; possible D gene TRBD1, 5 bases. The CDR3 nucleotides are TGTGCCAGCAGCCTCGGGGCAGGTTACATGAACACTGAAGCTTTCTTT. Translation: CASSLGAGYMNTEAFF.